Reported below is one T cell receptor (beta chain). This clone was seen a single time. What this receptor recognizes is not known. No quality values exist for individual bases; no much larger clone is one base distant. The CDR3 regions of human TCRbeta chains were analyzed by immunosequencing. Under the source paper's analysis protocol: TCRs in the repertoires were matched against a reference library of SARS-CoV-2-specific TCRs that had been generated with the MIRA antigen-specificity platform. Breadth was defined as the fraction of unique TCRs that were SARS-CoV-2-associated, and depth was defined as the fraction of total T cells that were SARS-CoV-2-associated. Using the MIRA data, each spike-specific TCR was mapped to the spike region that the TCR reacts to and placed in a CD4 or CD8 class. Log10-transformed breadth and depth values were compared by one-way ANOVA with Sidak's multiple comparisons tests. This immuneACCESS table, as held by TCRdb, lists in-frame sequences with V and J called but not all clones. Of the missing ones, under half trace to an unresolved V gene in checked studies; the others have no known cause. Clone size and the V and J calls come from that table; the DNA yielded D and trimming. The sample table lists about 120,000 clones, about 88% of them with a count of one. Jointly, the top ten make up about 3% of the sample.

This entry belongs to a study of T cell responses to AZD1222 COVID-19 vaccine (dated by TCRdb to the early 2020s). Regarding the study in general: TCR sequencing covered 230 or so trial participants: roughly 200 given two doses of AZD1222 and approximately 26 given two doses of MenACWY control vaccine. Enrollment into the trials was organized by age into subgroups of 18-55, 56-69 and 70-plus years, and those subgroups contained approximately 150, 30 and 60 TCR-sequenced participants, respectively. Here is what the overall study found, with its caveats: Nearly half of unique spike-specific TCRs reportedly recognized epitopes outside regions mutated in the B.1.351 and B.1.1.7 variants. Conclusions about previously exposed vaccinees were limited because only six AZD1222 recipients were SARS-CoV-2 seropositive at baseline. Vaccine-associated CD4 TCRs spanned the whole spike protein, with dominant responses in regions 160-218 and 743-854. No day 14 peak-response samples were available, so repertoires were characterized only after the peak T cell response. After two AZD1222 doses, spike-specific TCR breadth and depth were significantly higher than at day 0 and than in MenACWY recipients. The 56-69-year group was small, and its depth increase did not reach significance, likely because of low power. Most participants were white British and females outnumbered males, and the authors suggested that clonal diversity may have been underestimated.

The time point label, as the study defines it: about 28 days (+/-7) after the second vaccine dose. AZD1222 recipients with second doses at about 4 weeks or about 12 weeks were pooled, because spike-specific TCR depth and breadth did not differ between schedules. The vaccinee samples were drawn from two UK trials, COV001 and COV002, one of which was a single-blind randomized controlled phase 2/3 trial testing AZD1222 (ChAdOx1 nCoV-19) in healthy adults. For TCRbeta chain sequencing, PBMC samples were collected from trial participants at day 0 and at day 28 after the second dose. CDR1 and CDR2 are drawn from the germline V gene: MNHNS, SASEGT. The CDR3 holds 15 amino acids from the cysteine to the phenylalanine. Left in the record is the CDR3 DNA by itself, 45 bases read in frame from the first base. V and J are trimmed by 1 base and 5 bases, and the gene matches miss 5 bases of the junction.

The sequence was collected from an adult who received the AZD1222 COVID-19 vaccine. This receptor chain uses TRBV6-1 and TRBJ1-3, with TRBD1 identical over 7 junction bases. The sequencing used peripheral blood, collected 28 days after the second AZD1222 dose. CDR3 loop: CASSEDRGYRNTIYF. The sequenced DNA: TGTGCCAGCAGTGAAGACAGGGGATATAGAAACACCATATATTTT.